Listed below are T cell receptor beta chains from one sample, sequenced in a study of human T cells and chemical hapten exposure. TCRdb ran MiXCR on the RACE reads and lists one entry per CDR3 protein. The table includes 150,000 to 200,000 distinct CDR3 sequences, 20% to 25% detected once. The sample was whole blood, taken in connection with sensitization to the hapten diphenylcyclopropenone (DPC). The receptors come from a woman in her forties or fifties with alopecia areata. Some clones in this sample may be carry-over from other donors' samples. The CDR3 runs from the conserved cysteine through the conserved F or W. A D gene is named only where the DNA matches it firmly. Rows give clone size only sometimes, using once, few, many, or a class for an expanded clone.

V	D	size	length	J	CDR3	DNA
TRBV10-3	TRBD2	few	18	TRBJ2-5	CAISQMTSGSSRSGTQYF	TGTGCCATCAGCCAAATGACTAGCGGGTCTTCTAGGTCGGGGACCCAGTACTTC
TRBV5-1	-	few	14	TRBJ2-3	CASRLGQGTDTQYF	TGCGCCAGCAGATTGGGTCAGGGCACAGATACGCAGTATTTT
TRBV5-1	-	few	14	TRBJ2-7	CASSSTGVSYEQYF	TGCGCCAGCAGCTCAACGGGGGTTTCCTACGAGCAGTACTTC
TRBV6-1	-	-	15	TRBJ1-4	CASSEALQLNEKLFF	TGTGCCAGCAGTGAAGCGCTCCAGCTTAATGAAAAACTGTTTTTT
TRBV29-1	-	many	13	TRBJ2-5	CSAAGSGQETQYF	TGCAGCGCGGCAGGGTCCGGCCAAGAGACCCAGTACTTC
TRBV7-6	-	few	14	TRBJ1-6	CASSSIGVNSPLHF	TGTGCCAGCAGCTCTATCGGGGTAAATTCACCCCTCCACTTT
TRBV5-1	-	few	17	TRBJ2-7	CASSLGSRLIGNYEQYF	TGCGCCAGCAGCTTGGGCTCACGACTGATCGGCAACTACGAGCAGTACTTC
TRBV5-1	-	many	15	TRBJ2-5	CASSQLESSQETQYF	TGCGCCAGCAGCCAATTGGAGTCGTCCCAAGAGACCCAGTACTTC
TRBV5-1	-	-	16	TRBJ2-2	CASSLRLEEFTGELFF	TGCGCCAGCAGCTTAAGACTAGAGGAGTTCACCGGGGAGCTGTTTTTT
TRBV25-1	-	-	15	TRBJ2-7	CASSEAALGIYEQYF	TGTGCCAGCAGTGAAGCGGCCCTCGGGATCTACGAGCAGTACTTC
TRBV20-1	-	few	12	TRBJ1-1	CSARDPGAEAFF	TGCAGTGCGAGAGATCCGGGGGCAGAAGCTTTCTTT
TRBV24-1	-	few	17	TRBJ2-4	CATSDLHKGLYGYIQYF	TGTGCCACCAGTGATTTGCACAAGGGGTTGTACGGGTACATTCAGTACTTC
TRBV12-3/TRBV12-4	TRBD1	-	14	TRBJ2-5	CASSLWQGVETQYF	TGTGCCAGCAGTTTGTGGCAGGGGGTCGAGACCCAGTACTTC
TRBV20-1	TRBD2	few	15	TRBJ2-7	CSARGTGTSPYEQYF	TGCAGTGCTAGAGGTACCGGGACTAGTCCCTACGAGCAGTACTTC
TRBV20-1	-	few	14	TRBJ2-1	CSARDAQGGAEQFF	TGCAGTGCTAGAGATGCGCAGGGCGGGGCTGAGCAGTTCTTC
TRBV10-3	-	-	14	TRBJ2-1	CAISHGLTDNEQFF	TGTGCCATCAGCCATGGACTTACCGACAATGAGCAGTTCTTC
TRBV12-3/TRBV12-4	-	few	16	TRBJ2-5	CASSLSWFGGQETQYF	TGTGCCAGCAGTTTAAGCTGGTTCGGGGGTCAAGAGACCCAGTACTTC
TRBV5-1	TRBD1	many	15	TRBJ2-7	CASSVDTGGPYEQYF	TGCGCCAGCAGCGTTGATACAGGGGGCCCCTACGAGCAGTACTTC
TRBV18	-	few	14	TRBJ2-1	CASSAGGGSNEQFF	TGTGCCAGCTCAGCTGGAGGAGGGAGCAATGAGCAGTTCTTC
TRBV7-2	TRBD1	few	16	TRBJ2-1	CASSQVPGQGLHEQFF	TGTGCCAGCAGCCAAGTCCCGGGACAGGGGCTCCATGAGCAGTTCTTC
TRBV9	TRBD1	few	15	TRBJ2-7	CASSVGGQAHYEQYF	TGTGCCAGCAGCGTAGGGGGACAGGCGCACTACGAGCAGTACTTC